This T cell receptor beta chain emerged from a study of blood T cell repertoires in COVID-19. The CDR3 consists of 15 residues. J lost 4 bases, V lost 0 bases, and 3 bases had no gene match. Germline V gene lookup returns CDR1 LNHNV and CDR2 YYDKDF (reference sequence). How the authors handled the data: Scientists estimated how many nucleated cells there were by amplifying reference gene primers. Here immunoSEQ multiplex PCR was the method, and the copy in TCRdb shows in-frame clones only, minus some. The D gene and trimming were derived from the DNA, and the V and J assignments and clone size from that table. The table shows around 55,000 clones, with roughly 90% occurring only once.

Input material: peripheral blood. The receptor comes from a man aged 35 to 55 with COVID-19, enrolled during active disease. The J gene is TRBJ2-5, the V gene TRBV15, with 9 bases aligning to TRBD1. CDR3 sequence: CATSREGQGGETQYF. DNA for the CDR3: TGTGCCACCAGCAGAGAGGGACAGGGTGGAGAGACCCAGTACTTC.